This TCR beta chain was sequenced in a study of cytomegalovirus exposure and HLA in healthy donors. For the study at large: When 350 to 400 donors were genotyped, over 80% of them were found to fall in the Caucasian-associated ancestry cluster.

Study-level findings and limits: In a later analysis, CMV-associated beta chains were mostly HLA-associated, it appeared.

13 Jbeta primers and 60 Vbeta primers were used for the PCR. Only in-frame clones appear in the TCRdb table, and some are missing; sequencing was by immunoSEQ multiplex PCR. The sample has fewer than 110,000 clones; the top ten hold about 3.5%. CDR1 is MNHEY, CDR2 SVGAGI, per germline. The CDR3 runs to 12 residues. Worth noting for this clone: What it binds is not known.

V gene TRBV6-5 combines with J gene TRBJ2-5; D remains unclear. The J call may be incorrect, as the DNA end agrees better with TRBJ2-7. The receptor was isolated from a man aged 40-55 years in good health and CMV-seronegative. The specimen was PBMCs. Here the CDR3 DNA reads TGTGCCAGCAGCCCAACCGAGAACGAGCAGTACTTC. Its protein product is CASSPTENEQYF.